The sequence of this T cell receptor beta chain was determined in a study of T cell changes during pregnancy in multiple sclerosis. Sequencing used immunoSEQ multiplex PCR; TCRdb keeps in-frame clones, though not all of them. The data contain under 55,000 clones, around 90% of them seen just once; the ten biggest clones take up roughly 10%. V was pared by 6 bases and J by 5 bases, with 11 bases of the junction left unmatched. Per germline, CDR1 MRHNA and CDR2 SNTAGT. This CDR3 contains 15 residues. The chain links TRBV6-4 to TRBJ2-5, with 8 bases identical to TRBD2. The specimen comprised CD8+ T cells from peripheral blood mononuclear cells, sampled after pregnancy. The TCR originated in a female donor with multiple sclerosis, enrolled in a pregnancy study. For the CDR3, the DNA is TGTGCCAGCAGCCCAAAAGCGGGGGAGGAGGAGACCCAGTACTTC. This gives the protein CASSPKAGEEETQYF.